This passage covers 14 T cell receptor beta chains from one sample sequenced in a study of cytomegalovirus exposure and HLA in healthy donors (dated by TCRdb to the late 2010s). The library was built by means of the immunoSEQ multiplex PCR assay. The multiplex PCR relied on a mix of 60 forward primers for TCR Vbeta segments and 13 reverse primers for TCR Jbeta segments. As stored in TCRdb, this immuneACCESS dataset retains in-frame rearrangements with V and J assigned. A fraction of the clones does not appear; measured against another copy, unresolved V genes explain less than half of the discrepancy, and the remainder lacks a known reason. The sample contains under 150,000 clones, around 68% of them found a single time. Of the sample, around 4.3% falls within the top ten clones. The specimen was PBMCs. The receptors derive from a woman aged 40-49 years in good health and CMV-seropositive.

This chain links TRBV30 with TRBJ1-5; the D is unclear. V lost 2 bases and J 4 bases, leaving 6 bases between the germline ends. Germline loops: CDR1 GTSNPN, CDR2 SVGIG (reference sequence). This CDR3 is 12 amino acids long. The CDR3 sequence: CAWSLLNQPQHF. CDR3 in DNA: TGTGCCTGGAGTCTACTTAATCAGCCCCAGCATTTT.

The chain employs TRBV5-4 and TRBJ1-4; D might be TRBD1 (6 bases). From germline, CDR1 is SGHNT and CDR2 YYREEE (reference sequence). CDR3 length: 16 residues. The V gene lost 1 base and the J gene lost 7 bases, with 17 bases spanning the gap. DNA of the CDR3: TGTGCCAGCAGCTTGATTGGTACAGGGCGAGGTGAAAAACTGTTTTTT. Translating it yields CASSLIGTGRGEKLFF.

This clone is a singleton in its sample. This chain joins TRBV6-1 and TRBJ1-4; D gene ambiguous. Germline CDR1 MNHNS, CDR2 SASEGT. The CDR3 totals 14 residues. The germline V and J ends were trimmed by 2 bases and 4 bases, with 8 bases remaining between them. The CDR3 loop is CASSERSYNEKLFF. In DNA form, the CDR3 reads TGTGCCAGCAGTGAAAGGAGTTATAATGAAAAACTGTTTTTT.

J is TRBJ2-7 and V is TRBV4-1; possibly TRBD2 for D (6 bases). Deletions cut 4 bases from V and 3 bases from J, with 19 bases between. CDR3 length: 16 residues. The V gene's germline CDR1 is MGHRA and CDR2 YSYEKL. The CDR3 DNA follows: TGCGCCAGCAGCCCGGTTCCGGGGAGGAGTGGCTACGAGCAGTACTTC. Protein: CASSPVPGRSGYEQYF.

This clone has more than one count but fewer than ten. CDR3 in amino acids: CASSLQGSNTEAFF. CDR3 nucleotide sequence: TGTGCCAGCAGCTTACAGGGGTCGAACACTGAAGCTTTCTTT. The J gene is TRBJ1-1, the V gene TRBV11-3; possible D gene TRBD1, 6 bases. V shed 2 bases and J shed 1 base, with 8 bases lying between them. Germline CDR1 SGHNT, CDR2 YENEEA. The CDR3 has 14 residues.

The chain couples TRBV7-9 to TRBJ1-1; 7 bases map to TRBD1. The CDR3 runs 19 residues. The germline V gene encodes CDR1 SEHNR and CDR2 FQNEAQ (reference sequence). The ends lost 5 bases at V and 1 base at J; junction bases unmatched: 19. The CDR3 here is CASSPLKGQRLIANTEAFF. CDR3 nucleotides: TGTGCCAGCAGCCCGCTAAAGGGACAGCGCCTAATCGCGAACACTGAAGCTTTCTTT.

About this clone itself: One end of the junction is discordant with germline, which a read error may explain. This chain links TRBV7-9 with TRBJ1-2, with D possibly matching TRBD1 (6 bases). The CDR3 runs 15 residues. Germline CDR1 and CDR2: SEHNR and FQNEAQ (reference sequence). The CDR3 DNA reads as TGTTCCAGCAGCCGCGCTCAACGGGACATTCATGGCTACACCTTC. Its translation: CSSSRAQRDIHGYTF.

A note on this clone: Other nucleotide sequences from this sample produce the same CDR3. The chain has TRBV7-3 and TRBJ2-3; TRBD2 matches at 12 bases. This CDR3 spans 16 amino acids. The germline V gene encodes CDR1 SGHTA and CDR2 FQGTGA. After removal of 6 bases from V and 1 base from J, the junction contained 5 bases not matched to a gene. Here the CDR3 DNA reads TGTGCCAGCAGTTCTGGACTAGCGGGACGCACAGATACGCAGTATTTT. Translating gives CASSSGLAGRTDTQYF.

This clone was counted a single time. The chain is built from TRBV5-4 and TRBJ1-5; D remains unclear. V lost 2 bases to trimming and J lost 9 bases, with 9 bases between them. The CDR3 extends over 12 amino acids. The germline CDR1 and CDR2 sequences are SGHNT and YYREEE (reference sequence). The CDR3 protein is CASSFEGRPQHF. The CDR3 bases are TGTGCCAGCAGCTTCGAGGGTCGGCCCCAGCATTTT.

V gene TRBV5-1 combines with J gene TRBJ2-1; 9 bases agree with TRBD2. Germline CDR1 reads SGHRS; CDR2 reads YFSETQ. Losses at the gene ends were 0 bases for V and 3 bases for J; bases not matched to a gene: 4. This CDR3 has 16 amino acids. The CDR3 DNA sequence: TGCGCCAGCAGCTTGGTCGCGGGGGGGGTCTACAATGAGCAGTTCTTC. The encoded protein is CASSLVAGGVYNEQFF.

This clone came up once. V gene TRBV4-3 combines with J gene TRBJ1-1, with D perhaps TRBD1 (6 bases). CDR1 is LGHNA and CDR2 is YSLEER in the germline V gene. The CDR3 loop spans 15 amino acids. The V end lost 4 bases, the J end lost 0 bases, and 12 bases lay between the germline ends. CDR3 in DNA: TGCGCCAGCAGCCTTGGGGGCAGTATGAACACTGAAGCTTTCTTT. Its translation is CASSLGGSMNTEAFF.

This rearrangement joins TRBV6-6 to TRBJ2-7, with 7 bases lining up with TRBD1. The CDR3 sequence is 15 residues long. The V segment lost 5 bases and the J segment 4 bases; nucleotides outside the gene matches: 11. Germline CDR1 reads MNHNY; CDR2 reads SVGAGI (reference sequence). The CDR3 DNA reads as TGTGCCAGCAGTCCACCGGGACAGCGGTATTACGAGCAGTACTTC. It yields the protein CASSPPGQRYYEQYF.

This chain connects TRBV18 to TRBJ2-1, with TRBD2 matching over 8 bases. Germline V gives CDR1 KGHSH, CDR2 LQKENI. The CDR3 spans 16 residues. After removal of 3 bases from V and 0 bases from J, the junction contained 4 bases not matched to a gene. CDR3 in amino acids: CASSPGAGGSYNEQFF. CDR3 sequence (DNA): TGTGCCAGCTCACCGGGCGCGGGGGGCTCCTACAATGAGCAGTTCTTC.

V and J are TRBV18 and TRBJ2-3; possibly TRBD2 for D (5 bases). There are 16 residues in the CDR3. V was pared by 3 bases and J by 2 bases, with 15 bases between. Germline lookup yields CDR1 KGHSH and CDR2 LQKENI. CDR3 sequence reads: CASSPRVGVSTDTQYF. The DNA for the CDR3 is TGTGCCAGCTCACCCCGGGTCGGGGTATCCACAGATACGCAGTATTTT.